The entry below gives a single T cell receptor beta chain sequence along with its context. Its antigen is not yet known. No quality values exist for individual bases; no much larger clone is one base distant. Adults with ileal or ileocolonic Crohn's disease for whom ileocolonic resection was indicated were considered eligible. Whole ileal mucosal biopsies were stored frozen at -80°C before DNA extraction. A TRizol-based method was used to extract genomic DNA from the frozen whole biopsies, and the DNA was quantified with a NanoDrop 2000 spectrophotometer. This sample stems from a study of T cell repertoires in ileal Crohn's disease (dated by TCRdb to the late 2010s). General notes on the study: The median duration of disease was 6 to 10 years, and at the time of surgery 30% to 35% of patients were active smokers. TCR repertoire analysis was done in fewer than 65 Crohn's disease patients from a prospective multicentre cohort. A Rutgeerts score higher than i0 was the definition used for endoscopic postoperative recurrence. A total of roughly 170 mucosal samples from some 60 patients were sequenced, with samples obtained at several locations on the surgical specimen and at postoperative endoscopy. The study was conducted in parallel with a multicentre cohort that was designed to identify predictors of early endoscopic recurrence following ileocolonic resection. All patients had surgery for a complication: stricturing disease in 61% and penetrating disease in roughly 40%. Roughly half of the patients were given postoperative therapy, with ten to twelve receiving thiopurines and under 20 receiving anti-TNF agents.

V is clipped by 7 bases and J by 4 bases, and the sequence between their germline boundaries is 15 bases long. Including cysteine and phenylalanine, the CDR3 has 14 amino acids. The retained sequence is limited to the CDR3, 42 bases, with the frame set at the first base. CDR1 and CDR2 were assigned from the germline V gene as SNHLY and FYNNEI. What the authors observed across the whole study: Mucosal CD4 and CD8 T cells were sorted and sequenced only in a subgroup of patients, whose size was not stated. Compared with CD4 T cells, sorted CD8 T cells held more high-frequency clones, which suggests that the mucosal expansions were mostly CD8. Endoscopic recurrence was found to be associated with higher high-frequency clone percentages at surgery, and recurrence was observed in all patients with clonality above 26.8% (18/57). A significantly higher proportion of clonal expansions was observed in active smokers at surgery than in non-smokers (25.9% vs 17.9%, p=0.02).

About 500 nanograms of biopsy DNA per sample were submitted for commercial TCRB immunosequencing. CDR3 regions were amplified from genomic DNA by Adaptive Biotechnology using a two-step, amplification bias-controlled multiplex PCR. The first PCR used primers for every V and J gene segment; the second PCR added barcodes and Illumina adapters. CDR3 libraries were sequenced using an Illumina instrument. Per the original workflow: Analysis combined the vendor-provided pipelines with custom analysis of raw data in R/Bioconductor under R version 3.3.0. Clonality, which ranges from 0 to 1, was calculated as the inverse of the normalised Shannon entropy across all productive clones. High-frequency clones were defined as the share of the repertoire occupied by the top 100 clones, with only clones passing a 95% confidence test being retained. The Simpson index measured repertoire diversity, and the Morisita-Horn index measured overlap between samples. Here the immuneACCESS table is served through TCRdb, limited to in-frame sequences with V and J called. Missing clones are a known gap in these copies; in checked studies unresolved V genes cover under half, and the rest lacks a known reason. V and J calls plus clone size are reproduced from that table; the DNA served to infer D and trimming. The sample has about 3,800 clones on record, about 86% of them singletons. The biggest ten clones account for 5.5% to 8.5% of the sample.

This clonotype was obtained from an adult with Crohn's disease. The rearranged segments are TRBV2 and TRBJ2-3, with a weak D call of TRBD2 (6 bases match). Sequences were obtained from ileal tissue. The CDR3 loop reads CASIPGEVADTQYF. The DNA reads as follows: TGTGCCAGCATCCCTGGGGAGGTCGCAGATACGCAGTATTTT.